This T cell receptor beta chain was sequenced in a study of tumor-infiltrating lymphocytes in primary liver carcinoma. Turning to the study itself: All lesions had stage T1-T3 N0M0 and roughly 4.2 to 10 cm widths. The study, taken as a whole, reports: Overlap in tumor-adjacent and tumor-blood pairs fell below that of tumor region pairs.

In the case of this clonotype: Its specificity is not known. The junction shows a germline mismatch at one end, possibly a read error.

The CDR3 is made up of 15 amino acids. Germline V CDR1 and CDR2: SGHAT, FQNNGV. Both blood RNA, taken from unsorted whole blood, and germline DNA were extracted. The study enrolled treatment-naive patients with chronic HBV infection. Before surgery, around 4 milliliters of EDTA blood were taken. Starting material of about 0.45 ug total RNA yielded TCR beta cDNA via a constant-region primer. Investigators got TCR beta libraries out of three nested multiplex PCR rounds, done with slightly modified ARM-PCR. Investigators reported that the first two PCR rounds, at roughly 11 cycles each, used TRBV1-TRBV30 forward primers with a C-beta reverse primer. In TCRdb, the multiplex PCR reads were re-called with MiXCR into one record per CDR3 protein. The sample yields approximately 330,000 distinct CDR3 sequences, around three fifths seen once.

This sequence originates from a man aged 35 to 55 with primary liver carcinoma and hepatitis B virus infection. Material: peripheral blood. The chain combines TRBV11-2 with TRBJ2-7; 9 bases match TRBD1. The CDR3 DNA follows: TGTGTCAGCAGACCAATACAGGGGGCTTCCTACGAGCAGTACTTC. Amino acids: CVSRPIQGASYEQYF. Filled out from reference TRBV11-2 and TRBJ2-7, the complete variable domain reads EAGVAQSPRYKIIEKRQSVAFWCNPISGHATLYWYQQILGQGPKLLIQFQNNGVVDDSQLPKDRFSAERLKGVDSTLKIQPAKLEDSAVYLCVSRPIQGASYEQYFGPGTRLTVT.